This T cell receptor beta chain was profiled in a study of cytomegalovirus exposure and HLA in healthy donors. As for the study in general: From HLA-typed donors, an early data release held approximately 85 million unique TCRs.

The germline V gene has CDR1 SGHRS and CDR2 YFSETQ. Trimming removed 4 bases from V and 3 bases from J, with 41 bases in between. The CDR3 covers 23 residues. The PCR contained 60 Vbeta and 13 Jbeta primers. The data were produced by immunoSEQ multiplex PCR, yet TCRdb's version contains in-frame clones alone and is incomplete. The table shows about 150,000 clones, with roughly 80% occurring only once. Study results and limitations: Confirmation in vitro established that a few CMV-associated chains were specific for CMV antigens.

This clone showed up just once. As yet, its antigen is unknown. This receptor was identified in a male donor in good health and CMV-seropositive. Sequencing used PBMCs. The rearrangement joins TRBV5-1 to TRBJ2-7; D might be TRBD2 (7 bases). CDR3 sequence: CASSGGARHPLNWGSGFFYEQYF. The CDR3 coding sequence is TGCGCCAGCAGCGGGGGGGCACGGCACCCACTAAATTGGGGTTCGGGGTTTTTCTACGAGCAGTACTTC.